This TCR beta chain was identified in a study of OX40 agonist ivuxolimab in advanced cancers. This clone has just a few counts. TCRdb keeps only in-frame clones here, not all; method: immunoSEQ multiplex PCR. Found here are tens of thousands of clones, about 83% of them singletons; the top ten hold around 18%. This CDR3 is built from 13 residues. V dropped 0 bases and J dropped 5 bases, with 6 bases sitting between them. CDR1 SGDLS and CDR2 YYNGEE come from the germline V gene. The chain employs TRBV9 and TRBJ2-1, with a possible D match to TRBD1 (5 bases). The sample consisted of CD4+ or CD8+ T cells sorted from blood, taken in a trial of the OX40 agonist ivuxolimab. The sequence came from an adult with an advanced solid tumor such as melanoma, head and neck, liver or kidney cancer. In DNA form, the CDR3 reads TGTGCCAGCAGCGTAGTAGGGGACAATGAGCAGTTCTTC. Its protein product is CASSVVGDNEQFF.